The 7 T cell receptor beta chains below all came from one sample that was sequenced in a study of blood T cell repertoires in COVID-19. Clones were sequenced by immunoSEQ multiplex PCR, and TCRdb holds only the in-frame ones, with some missing. This table has fewer than 500,000 clones, about 85% appearing once. The sample was PBMCs or T cells enriched from blood (not recorded which). The receptors were sampled from a young woman with acute COVID-19.

The chain uses TRBV5-4 and TRBJ2-7; perhaps TRBD2 as D (5 bases). Germline-derived CDR1 and CDR2 are SGHNT and YYREEE (reference sequence). V dropped 3 bases and J dropped 5 bases, with 18 bases sitting between them. This CDR3 region has 15 residues. The CDR3 bases are TGTGCCAGCAGCTCTGGTGGAGGCCCTGACGACGAGCAGTACTTC. Protein: CASSSGGGPDDEQYF.

The chain uses TRBV7-7 and TRBJ2-2; 7 positions match TRBD1. The ends lost 6 bases at V and 5 bases at J; junction bases unmatched: 6. The germline V gene has CDR1 SSHAT and CDR2 FNYEAQ (reference sequence). This CDR3 contains 14 residues. CDR3 coding DNA: TGTGCCAGCAGTCTTAGACAGGGTACCGGGGAGCTGTTTTTT. Amino acid sequence: CASSLRQGTGELFF. Variable domain in full (rest from reference TRBV7-7 and TRBJ2-2): GAGVSQSPRYKVTKRGQDVTLRCDPISSHATLYWYQQALGQGPEFLTYFNYEAQPDKSGLPSDRFSAERPEGSISTLTIQRTEQRDSAMYRCASSLRQGTGELFFGEGSRLTVL.

The chain uses TRBV10-3 and TRBJ1-1; no definite D call. The V end was cut by 3 bases, the J end by 1 base, with 6 bases between. This CDR3 contains 13 residues. CDR1 ENHRY and CDR2 SYGVKD come from the germline V gene. The CDR3 coding sequence is TGTGCCATCAGTGATATTTCGAACACTGAAGCTTTCTTT. Encoded protein: CAISDISNTEAFF.

The chain carries TRBV30 and TRBJ2-1; 8 nucleotides match TRBD2. The CDR3 sequence is 13 residues long. J gave up 4 bases and V 6 bases, and 5 bases lay outside the gene matches. Germline V gene sequence: CDR1 GTSNPN, CDR2 SVGIG (reference sequence). CDR3 amino acids: CACEAGGYNEQFF. For the CDR3, the DNA is TGTGCCTGCGAGGCGGGAGGATACAATGAGCAGTTCTTC.

The CDR3 spells CASSLWTAPGTRCETQYF. CDR3 in DNA: TGTGCCAGCAGTTTATGGACCGCCCCCGGGACTAGGTGTGAGACCCAGTACTTC. The genes are TRBV28 and TRBJ2-5, with TRBD2 matching 8 bases. Trimming cost V 0 bases and J 5 bases; bases outside gene matches: 14. CDR1 MDHEN and CDR2 SYDVKM come from the germline V gene. The CDR3 is made up of 18 amino acids.

This chain uses TRBV7-3 with TRBJ1-2; D is unresolved. V lost 1 base and J 5 bases, leaving 11 bases between the germline ends. Germline-derived CDR1 and CDR2 are SGHTA and FQGTGA. The CDR3 totals 14 residues. As DNA, the CDR3 is TGTGCCAGCAGCTTAAATTCGGGGAGTTATGGCTACACCTTC. Translated: CASSLNSGSYGYTF. The full variable domain, its missing parts supplied by reference TRBV7-3 and TRBJ1-2, is GAGVSQTPSNKVTEKGKYVELRCDPISGHTALYWYRQSLGQGPEFLIYFQGTGAADDSGLPNDRFFAVRPEGSVSTLKIQRTERGDSAVYLCASSLNSGSYGYTFGSGTRLTVV.

V is TRBV29-1 and J is TRBJ2-2, with TRBD2 identical over 12 bases. The J segment lost 4 bases and the V segment lost 1 base, leaving 10 bases of the junction unmatched. CDR3 length: 18 amino acids. CDR1 SQVTM and CDR2 ANQGSEA come from the germline V gene. In DNA, the CDR3 is TGCAGCGTTGAAGTTCGGACTAGCGGGAAAGGGGCCACCGGGGAGCTGTTTTTT. Encoded protein: CSVEVRTSGKGATGELFF.